A selection of T cell receptor beta chains follows, all from one sample in a study of CD8+CD57+ T cells in acquired aplastic anemia. MiXCR was run by TCRdb on the reads, yielding one entry per CDR3 protein. Of approximately 260,000 distinct CDR3 sequences listed, approximately 79% are singletons. Sequenced material: sorted CD4+, CD8+, or CD8+CD57+ T cells (not recorded which) from PBMCs. The origin of the receptors is a human donor with aplastic anemia. Both conserved end residues are part of each CDR3. Fields, in order: V gene, clone size, CDR3 protein. The size of a clone is reported for some rows only, either as once, few or many, or as a class for expanded clones.

TRBV7-8,-,CASSLPRGGDTHEQFF
TRBV9,-,CASGDAGNNQYFFF
TRBV9,-,CALAGGPDTQYF
TRBV7-9,-,CASSLRQGYLPYVF
TRBV7-9,-,CAGSLARGTKETQYF
TRBV20-1,-,CSARETMNTEASF
TRBV9,-,CASSRGSDTQTQYF
TRBV9,-,CASGAAGDTQYF
TRBV7-2,-,CASTLGRGPSGHNVLTF
TRBV7-8,-,CASSRAVSNQPQHFF
TRBV15,once,CATSRGFNQETQYF
TRBV7-3,-,CASSIAANAVEHCF
TRBV7-8,-,CASSLAYGPDTQHF
TRBV7-8,-,CASSVAGGRDPPQHF
TRBV2,-,CAISRTFNPEQFF
TRBV5-1,-,CASSLGDLNTTEAFF
TRBV5-5,-,CASNGSLTGNTEAFF
TRBV25-1,-,CASSILWGQGYNEQFF
TRBV7-9,-,CASRLGGGYTQYF
TRBV7-6,-,CASSLSSYNSRPHF
TRBV29-1,-,CSVEPAGGQETQYF
TRBV29-1,few,CSVVEGRNGEKLFF
TRBV24-1,few,CASSLGEPNEKLFF
TRBV2,once,CASRDGQVGNTEAFF
TRBV7-9,-,CASSFPRGPNTHSYEQYF
TRBV9,-,CASSVGLAGAEMDTQYF
TRBV9,-,CASSLEGGGVYTCYTF
TRBV7-8,-,CASRDAGRDDTQF
TRBV9,-,CASSGDSASCNSLF
TRBV2,-,CASSVAGVHEQFFF
TRBV7-2,-,CASSWGGGSVCGYTF
TRBV7-9,-,CASSLQRSGVTDEFF
TRBV12-3/TRBV12-4,-,CASSAGTDNSPLHF
TRBV13,-,CASSLSGTQYF
TRBV24-1,few,CATSDGDRGIYGYTF
TRBV7-9,-,CASSLSGQGVGYTF
TRBV7-3,-,CASGQGSVPPHF
TRBV29-1,-,CSVDDREGPYEQYF
TRBV7-6,-,CASSYGTIAPGVNVLTF
TRBV6-1,-,CAISEPMAYGYTF
TRBV7-2,once,CASSRTGDHSTHHF
TRBV7-9,-,CASSQEGGARDKQYF
TRBV19,-,CASSKTGAYGYTF
TRBV19,few,CASRKDRASYEQYF
TRBV7-3,-,CASSLMGGDTEAFF
TRBV20-1,-,CSATLGGNTEAFF
TRBV24-1,-,CATSDYLGQYF
TRBV7-9,-,CASSPGPTHYGEPYF
TRBV9,-,CASSGEGYPLVNNTF
TRBV13,-,CASSLGLEGWGSYEQYF
TRBV7-9,-,CASSLAGPTSPLCF
TRBV11-3,-,CASSFHRSGGYTF
TRBV7-8,-,CASSSGVTGGQFIQYF
TRBV7-9,many,CASSSSSQNIGYTF
TRBV24-1,-,CATRATGGPDTQYF
TRBV5-6,-,CASSLPDQSTDTQYF
TRBV7-8,many,CASSLAGAGDTQYF
TRBV7-8,-,CAISVSSGEQINEKLFF
TRBV11-1,-,CASSPRTGGSYNEQFF
TRBV6-5,-,CASSHGGGNGQTEQFF